This TCR beta chain was identified during a study of blood T cell repertoires in COVID-19. The wider study: Sites in the United States, Italy and Spain provided acute and convalescent COVID-19 samples.

In the study's own analysis: Amplification of reference gene primers provided the estimated nucleated cell counts. Profiled with immunoSEQ multiplex PCR; TCRdb holds only in-frame clones, not every one. V and J calls and clone size come straight from that table; D and trimming were deduced from the DNA. In the table there are around 290,000 clones, around 89% of which are singletons. Per germline, CDR1 LNHNV and CDR2 YYDKDF (reference sequence). The CDR3 contains 18 residues. V shed 1 base and J shed 2 bases, with 19 bases lying between them. This sequence originates from a man between 40 and 49 years old with acute or convalescent COVID-19. Sample: peripheral blood. The chain joins TRBV15 to TRBJ2-3; TRBD1 is a possible D gene (6 bases). CDR3 amino acids: CATSRGLHQDSLTDTQYF. The CDR3 DNA is TGTGCCACCAGCAGAGGATTGCATCAGGACAGTCTCACAGATACGCAGTATTTT.